Listed below are T cell receptor beta chains from one sample, sequenced in a study of blood T cell repertoires in COVID-19. Sequencing was performed with immunoSEQ multiplex PCR; in TCRdb, only in-frame clones are kept and a portion is missing. The sample includes roughly 250,000 clones, 90% of them seen just once. Sequencing input: peripheral blood. The receptor set was obtained from a woman between 40 and 55 years old with acute or convalescent COVID-19. CDR3s include the opening cysteine and the closing phenylalanine or tryptophan. The order of the fields is clone size, D gene, J gene, V gene, CDR3 protein, CDR3 DNA. A D gene is named only where the DNA matches it firmly. Size values are once, few and many counts, or a class for expanded clones, and some rows have none.

size: NA; D: NA; J: TRBJ1-2; V: TRBV7-2; CDR3: CASSPGYGYTF; DNA: TGTGCCAGCAGCCCGGGGTATGGCTACACCTTC
size: NA; D: NA; J: TRBJ1-1; V: TRBV19; CDR3: CASRLPRTANTEAFF; DNA: TGTGCCAGTCGCCTCCCCAGGACAGCGAACACTGAAGCTTTCTTT
size: NA; D: NA; J: TRBJ1-2; V: TRBV5-6; CDR3: CASLSGTFVNYGYTF; DNA: TGTGCCAGCCTAAGCGGGACATTTGTAAACTATGGCTACACCTTC
size: NA; D: TRBD2; J: TRBJ2-1; V: TRBV24-1; CDR3: CATSNSGGRWDEQFF; DNA: TGTGCCACCAGTAATAGCGGGGGGCGCTGGGATGAGCAGTTCTTC
size: NA; D: TRBD2; J: TRBJ2-5; V: TRBV5-5; CDR3: CASSPLVAGGRETQYF; DNA: TGTGCCAGCAGCCCCCTCGTCGCGGGCGGGAGGGAGACCCAGTACTTC
size: many; D: TRBD1; J: TRBJ1-5; V: TRBV19; CDR3: CASSYSGQGSRQPQHF; DNA: TGTGCCAGTAGCTACTCGGGACAGGGATCCAGACAGCCCCAGCATTTT
size: few; D: NA; J: TRBJ1-5; V: TRBV5-8; CDR3: CASSLEGFNQPQHF; DNA: TGTGCCAGCAGCCTGGAGGGGTTCAATCAGCCCCAGCATTTT
size: NA; D: NA; J: TRBJ1-1; V: TRBV4-1; CDR3: CASSSALGLGHTEAFF; DNA: TGCGCCAGCAGCTCTGCGCTGGGGTTGGGGCACACTGAAGCTTTCTTT
size: NA; D: NA; J: TRBJ1-3; V: TRBV3-1/TRBV3-2; CDR3: CASSQAGTYLDF; DNA: TGTGCCAGCAGCCAAGCCGGGACATACCTCGATTTT
size: NA; D: TRBD1; J: TRBJ2-5; V: TRBV7-2; CDR3: CASSFTGTGETQYF; DNA: TGTGCCAGCAGCTTCACCGGGACAGGAGAGACCCAGTACTTC
size: NA; D: TRBD1; J: TRBJ2-1; V: TRBV5-1; CDR3: CASSSRPGQGANEQFF; DNA: TGCGCCAGCAGCTCACGACCGGGACAGGGGGCAAATGAGCAGTTCTTC
size: NA; D: TRBD2; J: TRBJ2-3; V: TRBV4-2; CDR3: CASSQVSGGAQYF; DNA: TGTGCCAGCAGCCAAGTTAGCGGGGGGGCGCAGTATTTT
size: few; D: TRBD1; J: TRBJ1-6; V: TRBV19; CDR3: CASRVRQGNSPLHF; DNA: TGTGCCAGTAGGGTCCGACAGGGAAATTCACCCCTCCACTTT
size: NA; D: NA; J: TRBJ2-3; V: TRBV10-3; CDR3: CASGPPDSSTDTQYF; DNA: TGTGCCAGCGGCCCGCCGGATAGCAGCACAGATACGCAGTATTTT
size: NA; D: NA; J: TRBJ1-3; V: TRBV7-2; CDR3: CASSLVAGRAGNTIYF; DNA: TGTGCCAGCAGCTTAGTGGCAGGGCGAGCGGGAAACACCATATATTTT
size: NA; D: NA; J: TRBJ1-1; V: TRBV2; CDR3: CASSPVGVLITPFPTMNTEAFF; DNA: TGTGCCAGCAGTCCGGTAGGGGTATTAATTACCCCTTTCCCCACGATGAACACTGAAGCTTTCTTT
size: NA; D: NA; J: TRBJ1-1; V: TRBV12-5; CDR3: CASGQNLNTEAFF; DNA: TGTGCTAGTGGCCAAAACTTGAACACTGAAGCTTTCTTT
size: NA; D: TRBD2; J: TRBJ2-5; V: TRBV2; CDR3: CASWGLAGEETQYF; DNA: TGTGCCAGCTGGGGACTAGCGGGAGAAGAGACCCAGTACTTC
size: NA; D: NA; J: TRBJ1-6; V: TRBV18; CDR3: CASSPRPGDNSPLHF; DNA: TGTGCCAGCTCACCCCGACCCGGGGATAATTCACCCCTCCACTTT
size: NA; D: NA; J: TRBJ2-1; V: TRBV11-2; CDR3: CASSLIGSSYNEQFF; DNA: TGTGCCAGCAGCTTAATAGGGAGCTCCTACAATGAGCAGTTCTTC
size: NA; D: TRBD2; J: TRBJ2-3; V: TRBV30; CDR3: CAWTSGYTDTQYF; DNA: TGTGCCTGGACTAGCGGGTACACAGATACGCAGTATTTT
size: NA; D: TRBD1; J: TRBJ1-2; V: TRBV6-1; CDR3: CASSVGAGGVNYGYTF; DNA: TGTGCCAGCAGTGTCGGGGCAGGGGGCGTAAACTATGGCTACACCTTC
size: NA; D: TRBD1; J: TRBJ1-6; V: TRBV5-1; CDR3: CASSLVIGQGGGSPLHF; DNA: TGCGCCAGCAGCTTGGTTATTGGACAGGGAGGCGGATCACCCCTCCACTTT
size: NA; D: TRBD1; J: TRBJ1-1; V: TRBV19; CDR3: CASSIERDRADTEAFF; DNA: TGTGCCAGTAGTATAGAGAGGGACAGGGCGGACACTGAAGCTTTCTTT
size: NA; D: TRBD1; J: TRBJ2-5; V: TRBV2; CDR3: CASTTGTGGVEETQYF; DNA: TGTGCCAGCACTACCGGGACAGGGGGAGTCGAAGAGACCCAGTACTTC
size: NA; D: NA; J: TRBJ2-5; V: TRBV6-5; CDR3: CASSYSGQGETQYF; DNA: TGTGCCAGCAGTTACTCCGGGCAGGGGGAGACCCAGTACTTC
size: NA; D: NA; J: TRBJ2-3; V: TRBV30; CDR3: CAWTGGQGTDTQYF; DNA: TGTGCCTGGACGGGGGGACAGGGCACAGATACGCAGTATTTT
size: once; D: NA; J: TRBJ1-1; V: TRBV2; CDR3: CASSERGGSTEAFF; DNA: TGTGCCAGCAGTGAAAGGGGAGGGAGCACTGAAGCTTTCTTT
size: NA; D: NA; J: TRBJ1-1; V: TRBV6-1; CDR3: CASSEVLDREAFF; DNA: TGTGCCAGCAGTGAAGTGCTTGACAGGGAAGCTTTCTTT
size: few; D: TRBD1; J: TRBJ1-5; V: TRBV15; CDR3: CATSSDRDRGHAGIQPQHF; DNA: TGTGCCACCAGCAGCGACCGGGACAGGGGGCACGCAGGGATTCAGCCCCAGCATTTT
size: few; D: NA; J: TRBJ1-6; V: TRBV3-1/TRBV3-2; CDR3: CASSHSSYNSPLHF; DNA: TGTGCCAGCAGCCACAGCTCCTATAATTCACCCCTCCACTTT
size: few; D: NA; J: TRBJ1-6; V: TRBV27; CDR3: CASSRGGLGYGSPLHF; DNA: TGTGCCAGCAGCCGGGGGGGACTGGGATACGGTTCACCCCTCCACTTT
size: NA; D: NA; J: TRBJ1-2; V: TRBV18; CDR3: CASSPPKGHAGEYGYTF; DNA: TGTGCCAGCTCACCACCTAAGGGCCACGCCGGGGAGTATGGCTACACCTTC
size: NA; D: TRBD1; J: TRBJ1-5; V: TRBV10-3; CDR3: CAISGGREGGYNQPQHF; DNA: TGTGCCATCAGTGGGGGCCGGGAAGGGGGCTACAATCAGCCCCAGCATTTT
size: NA; D: NA; J: TRBJ1-5; V: TRBV6-2/TRBV6-3; CDR3: CASSMVGGVAPQHF; DNA: TGTGCCAGCAGTATGGTTGGGGGGGTAGCGCCCCAGCATTTT
size: NA; D: TRBD1; J: TRBJ1-6; V: TRBV2; CDR3: CASSLWDRSNSPLHF; DNA: TGTGCCAGCAGTCTATGGGACAGGAGTAATTCACCCCTCCACTTT
size: NA; D: TRBD1; J: TRBJ2-3; V: TRBV6-2/TRBV6-3; CDR3: CASSPRDSSYGATDTQYF; DNA: TGTGCCAGCAGCCCTCGGGACAGTTCGTATGGGGCCACAGATACGCAGTATTTT
size: NA; D: TRBD2; J: TRBJ2-3; V: TRBV18; CDR3: CASSLGLAGASTDTQYF; DNA: TGTGCCAGCTCACTGGGACTAGCGGGTGCTAGCACAGATACGCAGTATTTT
size: NA; D: NA; J: TRBJ1-1; V: TRBV7-6; CDR3: CASSSQQGMNTEAFF; DNA: TGTGCCAGCAGCTCGCAGCAGGGCATGAACACTGAAGCTTTCTTT
size: NA; D: TRBD2; J: TRBJ2-3; V: TRBV5-4; CDR3: CASSLFRGGLTDTQYF; DNA: TGTGCCAGCAGCTTGTTTCGGGGGGGCCTCACAGATACGCAGTATTTT
size: NA; D: TRBD1; J: TRBJ1-2; V: TRBV18; CDR3: CASSPGQGPNYGYTF; DNA: TGTGCCAGCTCACCCGGACAGGGCCCTAACTATGGCTACACCTTC
size: NA; D: NA; J: TRBJ1-4; V: TRBV12-3/TRBV12-4; CDR3: CASSLQGNEKLFF; DNA: TGTGCCAGCAGTCTCCAGGGTAATGAAAAACTGTTTTTT
size: NA; D: TRBD2; J: TRBJ2-1; V: TRBV10-3; CDR3: CAISELSASGGAGNEQFF; DNA: TGTGCCATCAGTGAACTGTCGGCTAGCGGGGGGGCTGGAAATGAGCAGTTCTTC
size: NA; D: TRBD1; J: TRBJ1-2; V: TRBV13; CDR3: CASSLGWGQGDGYTF; DNA: TGTGCCAGCAGCTTAGGATGGGGACAGGGGGATGGCTACACCTTC
size: NA; D: NA; J: TRBJ2-5; V: TRBV9; CDR3: CASSVGGFETQYF; DNA: TGTGCCAGCAGCGTAGGAGGGTTCGAGACCCAGTACTTC
size: NA; D: TRBD1; J: TRBJ2-3; V: TRBV6-5; CDR3: CASSYFGTGITDTQYF; DNA: TGTGCCAGCAGTTATTTCGGGACAGGGATCACAGATACGCAGTATTTT
size: NA; D: TRBD1; J: TRBJ2-2; V: TRBV9; CDR3: CASSVGRRTGNTGELFF; DNA: TGTGCCAGCAGCGTTGGTCGGAGGACAGGGAACACCGGGGAGCTGTTTTTT
size: NA; D: NA; J: TRBJ1-2; V: TRBV25-1; CDR3: CASSASNYGYTF; DNA: TGTGCCAGCAGTGCTTCCAACTATGGCTACACCTTC
size: NA; D: NA; J: TRBJ2-1; V: TRBV9; CDR3: CASSVVPGIYNEQFF; DNA: TGTGCCAGCAGCGTAGTTCCCGGTATCTACAATGAGCAGTTCTTC
size: NA; D: NA; J: TRBJ2-3; V: TRBV10-3; CDR3: CAISGDLRPAGDTQYF; DNA: TGTGCCATCAGCGGCGACCTACGCCCAGCGGGAGATACGCAGTATTTT